A single sample gave rise to the 9 T cell receptor beta chains below, sequenced in a study of cytomegalovirus exposure and HLA in healthy donors. Primers included in the PCR were 60 Vbeta and 13 Jbeta primers. The assay was immunoSEQ multiplex PCR, and TCRdb's table has in-frame clones only and misses some. The table shows 200,000 to 250,000 clones, with more than 60% occurring only once. The sequenced sample was PBMCs. The receptors derive from a girl aged 2 to 10 in good health and CMV-seronegative.

This clone came up a few times. The gene calls are TRBV10-3 and TRBJ2-3; D is perhaps TRBD2 (5 bases). The CDR3 length is 14 residues. Germline V gene data show CDR1 as ENHRY and CDR2 as SYGVKD. Trimming shortened V by 8 bases and J by 0 bases, and 12 bases separated the two germline ends. The CDR3 sequence: CAIGLAGSTDTQYF. In nucleotides, the CDR3 is TGTGCCATCGGTCTAGCAGGAAGCACAGATACGCAGTATTTT.

This rearrangement joins TRBV19 to TRBJ1-2; a weak D match, TRBD1 (5 bases). The CDR3 loop spans 13 amino acids. Trimming took off 5 bases at V and 1 base at J, with 8 bases between the two ends. The germline gives CDR1 LNHDA, CDR2 SQIVND (reference sequence). The CDR3 loop is CASSPGGNYGYTF. The DNA for the CDR3 is TGTGCCAGTAGTCCGGGGGGTAACTATGGCTACACCTTC.

The chain joins TRBV15 to TRBJ2-1, with D perhaps TRBD2 (5 bases). CDR3 length equals 15 residues. V shed 0 bases and J shed 6 bases, with 12 bases lying between them. Germline V lookup: CDR1 LNHNV, CDR2 YYDKDF (reference sequence). The CDR3 region has the DNA TGTGCCACCAGCAGAGATACATCAGCGGCCAATGAGCAGTTCTTC. Translating it yields CATSRDTSAANEQFF.

The chain joins TRBV4-1 to TRBJ2-5, with 9 bases that match TRBD1. The J segment lost 3 bases and the V segment lost 4 bases, leaving 9 bases of the junction unmatched. CDR3 length: 16 amino acids. Germline CDR1 reads MGHRA; CDR2 reads YSYEKL. The CDR3 nucleotides read TGCGCCAGCAGCCGCGGGACAGGGCGAAGAGAAGAGACCCAGTACTTC. Protein product: CASSRGTGRREETQYF.

The chain employs TRBV10-3 and TRBJ2-7, with D perhaps matching TRBD1 (7 bases). Germline CDR1 reads ENHRY; CDR2 reads SYGVKD. This CDR3 has 14 residues. V lost 3 bases, J lost 4 bases, and 13 bases lay in between. The CDR3 nucleotides are TGTGCCATCAGTGACAGGGGGGCCAATTACGAGCAGTACTTC. As protein: CAISDRGANYEQYF.

The rearrangement links TRBV6-1 to TRBJ1-5; TRBD1 is a possible D gene (6 bases). Germline CDR1 MNHNS, CDR2 SASEGT. This CDR3 contains 14 residues. Between the trimmed V and J ends, which lost 4 bases and 6 bases, there was a span of 13 bases. CDR3 sequence reads: CASSANRAFQPQHF. As DNA, the CDR3 is TGTGCCAGCAGTGCGAACAGGGCTTTTCAGCCCCAGCATTTT.

The genes are TRBV6-4 and TRBJ2-2, with 7 bases aligning to TRBD2. In germline, CDR1 is MRHNA, CDR2 SNTAGT. The CDR3 covers 14 residues. Unmatched junction bases numbered 5, after V lost 8 bases and J lost 2 bases. CDR3 sequence reads: CASGRGPNTGELFF. CDR3 nucleotide sequence: TGTGCCAGCGGGAGGGGCCCCAACACCGGGGAGCTGTTTTTT.

The chain joins TRBV7-9 to TRBJ1-2; D ambiguous. CDR3 length: 13 residues. The germline gives CDR1 SEHNR, CDR2 FQNEAQ (reference sequence). Trimming cost V 1 base and J 10 bases, with 13 bases left between them. CDR3 sequence reads: CASSLGPRGHYTF. CDR3 bases: TGTGCCAGCAGCTTAGGGCCCCGAGGGCACTACACCTTC.

This sequence joins TRBV25-1 and TRBJ1-2; 8 positions agree with TRBD1. After removal of 7 bases from V and 6 bases from J, the junction contained 16 bases not matched to a gene. There are 16 residues in the CDR3. The germline V gene encodes CDR1 MGHDK and CDR2 SYGVNS. CDR3 loop: CASTPLGQGDLNGYTF. The CDR3 region has the DNA TGTGCCAGCACCCCTCTCGGACAGGGCGATCTGAATGGCTACACCTTC.